This T cell receptor beta chain originates from a study of T cell responses to AZD1222 COVID-19 vaccine. The overall study: Second-dose intervals of approximately 4 or approximately 12 weeks were pooled. Study observations and caveats: Only a handful of people who got AZD1222 tested seropositive at baseline.

Only in-frame clones appear in the TCRdb table, and some are missing; sequencing was by immunoSEQ multiplex PCR. The data show around 100,000 clones, approximately 83% seen once. In the case of this clone: Its target is not known.

Germline-derived CDR1 and CDR2 are SGHDT and YYEEEE. Trimming pared 4 bases from V and 1 base from J, leaving 12 bases between. There are 15 residues in the CDR3. The sample was peripheral blood, taken on day 0 of AZD1222 vaccination. The V and J genes are TRBV5-6 and TRBJ1-5; D possibly corresponds to TRBD1 (5 bases). The receptor was isolated from an adult in good health. The DNA of the CDR3 is TGTGCCAGCAGCCCCCGGTGGGGGAGCAATCAGCCCCAGCATTTT. It is translated as CASSPRWGSNQPQHF.